This section outlines one T cell receptor (beta chain) sequence together with its context. As yet, its antigen is unknown. The data originate from a study of neurological immune-mediated disorders. Findings and limits, study-wide: Multiple sclerosis was found to have the least TCR clonal expansion, below healthy controls, and HTLV-1-associated myelopathy the most.

The CDR3 is 13 amino acids. Germline V lookup: CDR1 SGHAT, CDR2 FQNNGV. Trimming stripped 3 bases from V and 4 bases from J, with 10 bases between. The time point was: longitudinal time-point 3. PBMCs stored at -80 C, 2 million in total, were the source of the unsorted libraries. The cDNA came from 5'RACE with 10-nucleotide random UMIs. TCRdb passed the 5' RACE reads through MiXCR, listing each CDR3 protein once. The sample carries under 130,000 distinct CDR3 sequences, 10% to 14% recorded once. Input material: PBMCs. The chain links TRBV11-2 to TRBJ2-7; TRBD2 is a possible D gene (5 bases). The source of this sequence is a female donor with HTLV-1-associated myelopathy (HAM/TSP). The CDR3 reads CASSLAAGYEQYF. The CDR3 DNA is TGTGCCAGCAGCTTGGCCGCGGGTTACGAGCAGTACTTC.